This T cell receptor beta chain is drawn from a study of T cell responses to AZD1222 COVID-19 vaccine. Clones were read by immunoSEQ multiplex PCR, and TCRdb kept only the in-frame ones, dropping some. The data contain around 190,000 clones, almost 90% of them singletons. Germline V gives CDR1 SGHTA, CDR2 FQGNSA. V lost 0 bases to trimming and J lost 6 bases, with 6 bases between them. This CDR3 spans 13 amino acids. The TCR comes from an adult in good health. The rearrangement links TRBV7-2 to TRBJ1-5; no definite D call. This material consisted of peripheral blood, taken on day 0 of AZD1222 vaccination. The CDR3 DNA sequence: TGTGCCAGCAGCTTAGCTTCGGTTCAGCCCCAGCATTTT. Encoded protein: CASSLASVQPQHF.